This TCR beta chain derives from a study of technical replicates of blood from four donors. Data came from immunoSEQ multiplex PCR; TCRdb stores just in-frame clones and leaves some out. The sample records 85,000 or so clones, 94% being singletons. The sequenced sample was T cells isolated from PBMCs. The TCR comes from a human donor in good health.

The CDR3 loop reads CASSFTGAYNEQFF. CDR3 sequence (DNA): TGTGCCAGCAGTTTCACAGGGGCTTACAATGAGCAGTTCTTC. J is TRBJ2-1 and V is TRBV27; 7 bases are a match to TRBD1. Per germline, CDR1 MNHEY and CDR2 SMNVEV (reference sequence). The CDR3 has 14 amino acids. J was trimmed by 4 bases and V by 3 bases; bases with no gene match: 3.